The 25 T cell receptor beta chains reported below all come from one sample, sequenced in a study of blood T cells in healthy people across ages. Primed by a sample-barcoded 5' primer and a J-beta primer mix, a second PCR proceeded for about 6 to 11 cycles. Using its own MiXCR run on the 5' RACE reads, TCRdb lists one record per CDR3 protein. Among some 1 million distinct CDR3 sequences listed, more than 40% were seen once. Source material: blood. The receptor set was obtained from a woman between 55 and 75 years old in good health.

In this sample, this clonotype turned up a few times. The V and J genes are TRBV3-1 and TRBJ2-7, with D unresolved. The CDR3 extends over 14 amino acids. Germline V lookup: CDR1 LGHDT, CDR2 YNNKEL (reference sequence). V shed 1 base and J shed 0 bases, with 7 bases lying between them. This chain's CDR3 is CASSQGHTSYEQYF. The CDR3, as DNA: TGTGCCAGCAGCCAAGGGCACACCTCCTACGAGCAGTACTTC.

J is TRBJ2-7 and V is TRBV12-3 or TRBV12-4; no reliable D call. V lost 6 bases and J 0 bases, leaving 6 bases between the germline ends. The CDR3 consists of 12 residues. CDR3: CASRRASYEQYF. The CDR3 nucleotides are TGTGCCAGCAGAAGGGCCTCCTACGAGCAGTACTTC.

The chain is built from TRBV20-1 and TRBJ2-3; D is possibly TRBD2 (5 bases). V lost 0 bases to trimming and J lost 8 bases, with 9 bases between them. Germline lookup yields CDR1 DFQATT and CDR2 SNEGSKA (reference sequence). CDR3 length: 12 residues. The CDR3 bases are TGCAGTGCTAGAGATAACGCGGGTACGCAGTATTTT. This encodes CSARDNAGTQYF.

V is TRBV6-1 and J is TRBJ2-1; the match to TRBD2 covers 10 bases. Germline values: CDR1 MNHNS, CDR2 SASEGT. V was pared by 6 bases and J by 4 bases, with 12 bases of the junction left unmatched. The CDR3 has 17 residues. The DNA for the CDR3 is TGTGCCAGCAGCCAAGAAGCCCGGACTAGCGGTTACAATGAGCAGTTCTTC. Translated: CASSQEARTSGYNEQFF.

This chain links TRBV13 with TRBJ2-1; no definite D call. The CDR3 totals 15 residues. Germline-derived CDR1 and CDR2 are PRHDT and FYEKMQ (reference sequence). Trimming took off 10 bases at V and 4 bases at J, with 20 bases between the two ends. The CDR3 bases are TGTGCCACCCAAACCCTACGACCTGTATACAATGAGCAGTTCTTC. This gives the protein CATQTLRPVYNEQFF. Full variable domain (remainder filled in from reference TRBV13 and TRBJ2-1): AAGVIQSPRHLIKEKRETATLKCYPIPRHDTVYWYQQGPGQDPQFLISFYEKMQSDKGSIPDRFSAQQFSDYHSELNMSSLELGDSALYFCATQTLRPVYNEQFFGPGTRLTVL.

The V and J genes are TRBV21-1 and TRBJ2-7; TRBD1, as called in the table, went unchecked against the DNA. TRBV21-1 is flagged as a pseudogene. The CDR3 runs to 15 residues. CDR3 bases: TGTGCCAGCAGCATTGGACAGGTCGTTTCCTACGAGCAGTACTTC. Translation: CASSIGQVVSYEQYF.

V gene TRBV28 combines with J gene TRBJ1-5; tentative D call: TRBD1 (5 bases). The length of the CDR3 is 15 residues. V gave up 2 bases and J gave up 5 bases, with 13 bases separating them. Per the germline V gene, CDR1 is MDHEN and CDR2 is SYDVKM. In DNA, the CDR3 is TGTGCCAGCAGTTTACGGGGCTCAGTTGATCAGCCCCAGCATTTT. Protein: CASSLRGSVDQPQHF.

V and J are TRBV10-3 and TRBJ2-1; a weak D match, TRBD1 (6 bases). The J call may be wrong; the DNA end is better matched by TRBJ2-7. Germline V gene lookup returns CDR1 ENHRY and CDR2 SYGVKD. The CDR3 runs 13 residues. CDR3 in amino acids: CAIQGSSYNEQYF. For the CDR3, the DNA is TGTGCCATACAGGGTAGCTCCTACAATGAGCAGTACTTC.

The CDR3 DNA follows: TGTGCCAGCAGCGCCGACAGGGGTGATCAGCCCCAGCATTTT. This encodes CASSADRGDQPQHF. V is TRBV11-2 and J is TRBJ1-5; 8 bases are shared with TRBD1. The CDR3 length is 14 residues. In germline, CDR1 is SGHAT, CDR2 FQNNGV. With 5 bases clipped from V and 5 bases from J, the junction kept 5 bases outside the gene matches.

In its sample, this clonotype was seen a few times. V usage is TRBV10-3 and J usage is TRBJ1-2; 9 bases match TRBD1. This CDR3 has 16 amino acids. CDR1 is ENHRY, CDR2 SYGVKD, per germline. V shed 0 bases, J shed 7 bases, and the junction held 9 bases outside the gene matches. CDR3 DNA: TGTGCCATCAGTGAGTCTGGGATCGGGACAGGGTCTGGCTACACCTTC. Its translation: CAISESGIGTGSGYTF.

A single count supports this clonotype. The chain uses TRBV20-1 and TRBJ2-7; no clear D. Germline V gene data show CDR1 as DFQATT and CDR2 as SNEGSKA (reference sequence). The CDR3 covers 11 residues. V lost 6 bases to trimming and J lost 3 bases, with 9 bases between them. CDR3 sequence reads: CSAYTLYEQYF. Written as DNA, the CDR3 is TGCAGTGCCTACACCCTCTACGAGCAGTACTTC.

Ten or more counts support this clonotype. The V and J genes are TRBV14 and TRBJ1-2; 7 bases agree with TRBD1. This CDR3 has 14 amino acids. J was trimmed by 8 bases and V by 3 bases; bases with no gene match: 9. Germline V CDR1 and CDR2: SGHDN, FVKESK. The CDR3 region is CASSQLTGSDGYTF. In nucleotides, the CDR3 is TGTGCCAGCAGCCAGTTGACAGGGTCGGACGGCTACACCTTC.

The sample holds a few counts of this clonotype. The chain combines TRBV11-2 with TRBJ2-3; weak D call: TRBD2 (6 bases). The V and J ends lost 5 bases and 2 bases respectively, with 17 bases between them. Germline CDR1 SGHAT, CDR2 FQNNGV. The CDR3 runs 16 residues. The CDR3 reads CASSLAPLGTTDTQYF. The CDR3, as DNA: TGTGCCAGCAGCCTAGCGCCCCTAGGAACCACAGATACGCAGTATTTT.

This clonotype was counted a few times. The chain carries TRBV12-3 or TRBV12-4 and TRBJ2-5; TRBD2 matches at 15 bases. This CDR3 spans 15 amino acids. Unmatched junction bases numbered 9, after V lost 5 bases and J lost 11 bases. In DNA, the CDR3 is TGTGCCAGCAGTCCCCGTGGACTAGCGGGAGGGGAGCAGTACTTC. It yields the protein CASSPRGLAGGEQYF.

The rearrangement links TRBV12-3 or TRBV12-4 to TRBJ2-4; no clear D. The DNA end is more similar to TRBJ2-5, so the J call may be wrong. The CDR3 totals 13 residues. The CDR3 here is CASTISDPKTQYF. As DNA, the CDR3 is TGTGCCAGCACCATAAGTGACCCGAAGACCCAGTACTTC.

J is TRBJ2-5 and V is TRBV20-1; TRBD2 aligns across 7 bases. CDR1 is DFQATT, CDR2 SNEGSKA, per germline (reference sequence). CDR3 length equals 14 residues. V shed 1 base, J shed 3 bases, and the junction held 5 bases outside the gene matches. The CDR3 loop reads CSARVLAVKETQYF. The DNA for the CDR3 is TGCAGTGCTAGAGTTCTAGCGGTTAAAGAGACCCAGTACTTC.

The CDR3 loop reads CSARGQLGVGEQFF. CDR3 DNA: TGCAGTGCTAGAGGTCAGCTCGGGGTTGGTGAGCAGTTCTTC. The J gene is TRBJ2-1, the V gene TRBV20-1, with D maybe TRBD2 (5 bases). The CDR3 totals 14 residues. The V and J ends lost 1 base and 9 bases respectively, with 16 bases between them. From germline, CDR1 is DFQATT and CDR2 SNEGSKA (reference sequence).

This clonotype showed up just a few times. The rearrangement uses TRBV29-1 and TRBJ2-7; D may be TRBD2 (5 bases). Germline V gives CDR1 SQVTM, CDR2 ANQGSEA. This CDR3 comprises 13 residues. V lost 6 bases to trimming and J lost 0 bases, with 12 bases between them. The CDR3 coding sequence is TGCAGCGTCTACAGCGGCAACTCCTACGAGCAGTACTTC. This codes for CSVYSGNSYEQYF.

This clonotype was seen only a few times. The rearrangement links TRBV27 to TRBJ2-7, with unresolved D. This CDR3 has 15 amino acids. Trimming removed 1 base from V and 2 bases from J, with 12 bases in between. Per the germline V gene, CDR1 is MNHEY and CDR2 is SMNVEV (reference sequence). The DNA for the CDR3 is TGTGCCAGCAGTTTATTAGCCCTTGAAACCTACGAGCAGTACTTC. Protein: CASSLLALETYEQYF.

This clonotype came up a few times. The chain is built from TRBV20-1 and TRBJ2-5; weak D call: TRBD1 (5 bases). Germline V gene sequence: CDR1 DFQATT, CDR2 SNEGSKA (reference sequence). Trimming pared 3 bases from V and 4 bases from J, leaving 18 bases between. The CDR3 extends over 15 amino acids. Here the CDR3 reads CSASVSLTRGETQYF. The CDR3 coding sequence is TGCAGTGCTAGCGTGTCCCTGACAAGGGGAGAGACCCAGTACTTC.

Only a few counts were recorded for this clonotype. V gene TRBV6-2 or TRBV6-3 combines with J gene TRBJ1-5; a weak D match, TRBD1 (5 bases). The germline V gene encodes CDR1 MNHEY and CDR2 SVGEGT. This CDR3 is 12 amino acids long. The ends were cut back, 7 bases at V and 7 bases at J, with 11 bases in the middle. CDR3 loop: CASKTGGQPQHF. The CDR3 nucleotides read TGTGCCAGCAAAACGGGGGGGCAGCCCCAGCATTTT.

The chain has TRBV12-3 or TRBV12-4 and TRBJ2-1, with D perhaps TRBD1 or TRBD2 (5 bases each). The CDR3 is 17 amino acids. Deletions cut 4 bases from V and 7 bases from J, with 23 bases between. CDR3 protein: CASSWASGTRRLNEQFF. The CDR3 DNA follows: TGTGCCAGCAGTTGGGCCTCCGGGACGCGAAGATTAAATGAGCAGTTCTTC.

This clonotype has only a few counts. The V gene is TRBV5-1, the J gene TRBJ2-5; D gene unclear. Trimming removed 1 base from V and 2 bases from J, with 9 bases in between. CDR1 SGHRS and CDR2 YFSETQ come from the germline V gene. This CDR3 has 14 amino acids. The CDR3 nucleotides are TGCGCCAGCAGCTTGACTCCTGTTCAAGAGACCCAGTACTTC. Its protein product is CASSLTPVQETQYF.

This clonotype was seen more than once but under ten times. The gene calls are TRBV20-1 and TRBJ2-5, with 10 bases matching TRBD1. V trimming: 5 bases; J trimming: 4 bases; junction bases outside the gene matches: 7. Germline V lookup: CDR1 DFQATT, CDR2 SNEGSKA (reference sequence). This CDR3 region has 14 residues. The CDR3 loop reads CSAPDRGAGETQYF. The CDR3 coding sequence is TGCAGTGCTCCGGACAGGGGGGCCGGAGAGACCCAGTACTTC.

The sample holds a few counts of this clonotype. The V call is TRBV7-2, the J call TRBJ2-5; D may be TRBD1 or TRBD2 (6 bases each). Germline V lookup: CDR1 SGHTA, CDR2 FQGNSA. The CDR3 extends over 14 amino acids. The ends were cut back, 3 bases at V and 2 bases at J, with 10 bases in the middle. CDR3 sequence (DNA): TGTGCCAGCAGCTTCGGGGGCCGGCAAGAGACCCAGTACTTC. This sequence encodes CASSFGGRQETQYF.